The present TCR beta chain was sequenced within a study of blood T cell repertoires in COVID-19. Looking at the study overall: Spain, Italy and the United States supplied samples that represented acute and convalescent COVID-19.

Original analysis: Amplifying reference gene primers gave estimates of nucleated cell counts. The table came from immunoSEQ multiplex PCR; TCRdb's copy has only in-frame clones and leaves some out. The V and J calls and clone size were taken over from that table, and D and trimming were inferred from the DNA. The table lists under 200,000 clones, around 80% of them singletons. The sequenced sample was peripheral blood. The sequence was obtained from a woman aged 60-75 years with acute or convalescent COVID-19.

DNA of the CDR3: TGTGCCAGCAGTCAGGGGAGCTCCTACAATGAGCAGTTCTTC. This codes for CASSQGSSYNEQFF. This chain connects TRBV6-2 or TRBV6-3 to TRBJ2-1, with D possibly matching TRBD1 (6 bases). The V gene lost 5 bases and the J gene lost 0 bases, with 8 bases spanning the gap. The CDR3 loop spans 14 amino acids. CDR1 is MNHEY and CDR2 is SVGEGT in the germline V gene.